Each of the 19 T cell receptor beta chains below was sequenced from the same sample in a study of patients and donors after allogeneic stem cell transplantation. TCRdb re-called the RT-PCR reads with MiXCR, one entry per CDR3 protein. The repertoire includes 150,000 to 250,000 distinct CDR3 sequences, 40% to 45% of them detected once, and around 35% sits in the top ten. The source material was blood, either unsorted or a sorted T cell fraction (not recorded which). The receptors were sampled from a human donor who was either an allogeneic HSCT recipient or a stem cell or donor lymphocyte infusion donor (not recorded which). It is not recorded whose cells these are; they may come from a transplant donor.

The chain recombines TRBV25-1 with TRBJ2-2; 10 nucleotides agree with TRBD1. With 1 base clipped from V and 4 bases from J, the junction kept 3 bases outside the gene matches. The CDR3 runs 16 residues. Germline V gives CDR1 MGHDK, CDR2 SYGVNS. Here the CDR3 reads CASSEFGQGVTGELFF. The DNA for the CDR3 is TGTGCCAGCAGTGAATTCGGACAGGGGGTCACCGGGGAGCTGTTTTTT.

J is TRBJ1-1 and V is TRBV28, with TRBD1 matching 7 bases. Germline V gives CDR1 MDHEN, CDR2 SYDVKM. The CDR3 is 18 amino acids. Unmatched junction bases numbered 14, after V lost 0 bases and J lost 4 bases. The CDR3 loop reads CASSLWGRGQEYGTEAFF. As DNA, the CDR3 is TGTGCCAGCAGTTTATGGGGGAGGGGGCAGGAGTACGGCACTGAAGCTTTCTTT.

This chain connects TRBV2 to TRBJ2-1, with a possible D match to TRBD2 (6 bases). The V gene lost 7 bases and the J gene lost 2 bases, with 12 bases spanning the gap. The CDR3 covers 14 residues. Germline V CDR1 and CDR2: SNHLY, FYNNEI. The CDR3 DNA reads TGTGCCAGCAACTTGCGGACTACCTACAATGAGCAGTTCTTC. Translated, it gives CASNLRTTYNEQFF. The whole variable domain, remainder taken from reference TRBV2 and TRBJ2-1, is EPEVTQTPSHQVTQMGQEVILRCVPISNHLYFYWYRQILGQKVEFLVSFYNNEISEKSEIFDDQFSVERPDGSNFTLKIRSTKLEDSAMYFCASNLRTTYNEQFFGPGTRLTVL.

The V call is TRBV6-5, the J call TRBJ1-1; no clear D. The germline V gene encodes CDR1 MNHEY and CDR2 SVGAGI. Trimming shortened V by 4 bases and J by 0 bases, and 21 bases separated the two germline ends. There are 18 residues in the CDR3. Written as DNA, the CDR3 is TGTGCCAGCAGTTCCGTATCTAAAACACTTAGGATGAACACTGAAGCTTTCTTT. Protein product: CASSSVSKTLRMNTEAFF.

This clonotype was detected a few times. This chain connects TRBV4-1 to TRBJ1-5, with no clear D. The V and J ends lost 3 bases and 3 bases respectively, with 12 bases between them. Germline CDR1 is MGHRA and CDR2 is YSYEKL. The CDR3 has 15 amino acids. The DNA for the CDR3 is TGCGCCAGCAGCCAGGTGGGAGGGAACAATCAGCCCCAGCATTTT. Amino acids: CASSQVGGNNQPQHF.

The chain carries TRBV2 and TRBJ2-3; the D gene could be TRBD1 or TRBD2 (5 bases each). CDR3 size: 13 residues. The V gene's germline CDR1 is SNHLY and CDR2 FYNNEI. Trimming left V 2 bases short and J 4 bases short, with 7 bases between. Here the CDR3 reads CASSEMGADTQYF. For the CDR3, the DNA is TGTGCCAGCAGTGAAATGGGGGCAGATACGCAGTATTTT.

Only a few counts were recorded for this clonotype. CDR3 residues: CASSPLRSRDTEAFF. CDR3 DNA sequence: TGTGCCAGCAGCCCACTCAGGAGTAGGGACACTGAAGCTTTCTTT. V gene TRBV7-9 combines with J gene TRBJ1-1; D remains unclear. Trimming took off 5 bases at V and 3 bases at J, with 16 bases between the two ends. The CDR3 runs to 15 residues. CDR1 SEHNR and CDR2 FQNEAQ come from the germline V gene (reference sequence).

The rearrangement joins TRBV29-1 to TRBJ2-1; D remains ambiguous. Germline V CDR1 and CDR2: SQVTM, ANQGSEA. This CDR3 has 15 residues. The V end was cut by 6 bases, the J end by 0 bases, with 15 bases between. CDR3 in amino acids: CSVHLSWGSYNEQFF. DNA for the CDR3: TGCAGCGTCCACCTGAGTTGGGGCTCCTACAATGAGCAGTTCTTC.

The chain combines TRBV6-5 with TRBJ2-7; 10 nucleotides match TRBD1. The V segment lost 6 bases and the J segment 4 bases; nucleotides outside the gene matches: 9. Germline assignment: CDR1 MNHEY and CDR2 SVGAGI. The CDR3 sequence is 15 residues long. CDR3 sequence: CASRSTGGPIYEQYF. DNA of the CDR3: TGTGCCAGCAGATCGACAGGGGGCCCTATTTACGAGCAGTACTTC.

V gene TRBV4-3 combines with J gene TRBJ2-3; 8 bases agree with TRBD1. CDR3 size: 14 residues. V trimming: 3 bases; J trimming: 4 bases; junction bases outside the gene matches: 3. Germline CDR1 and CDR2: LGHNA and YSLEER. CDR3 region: CASSQTGAADTQYF. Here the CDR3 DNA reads TGCGCCAGCAGCCAGACAGGGGCGGCAGATACGCAGTATTTT.

The CDR3 DNA reads TGTGCCAGCAGCCAAAGGGGTCTAGCGGGAGGGAAGTACAATGAGCAGTTCTTC. Translation gives CASSQRGLAGGKYNEQFF. V and J are TRBV4-2 and TRBJ2-1, with TRBD2 identical over 12 bases. The J segment lost 4 bases and the V segment lost 2 bases, leaving 9 bases of the junction unmatched. Germline CDR1 and CDR2: LGHNA and YNFKEQ. This CDR3 is 18 amino acids long.

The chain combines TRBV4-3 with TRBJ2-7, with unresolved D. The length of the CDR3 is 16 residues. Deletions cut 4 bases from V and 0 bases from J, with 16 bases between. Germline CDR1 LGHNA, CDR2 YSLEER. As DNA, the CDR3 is TGCGCCAGCAGCCCGAGTTACGCAGGAAGCTCCTACGAGCAGTACTTC. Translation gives CASSPSYAGSSYEQYF.

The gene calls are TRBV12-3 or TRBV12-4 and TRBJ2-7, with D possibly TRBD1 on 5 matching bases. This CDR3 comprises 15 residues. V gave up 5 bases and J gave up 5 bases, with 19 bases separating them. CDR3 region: CASSPLDILKHEQYF. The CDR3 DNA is TGTGCCAGCAGTCCTCTGGACATCCTAAAGCACGAGCAGTACTTC.

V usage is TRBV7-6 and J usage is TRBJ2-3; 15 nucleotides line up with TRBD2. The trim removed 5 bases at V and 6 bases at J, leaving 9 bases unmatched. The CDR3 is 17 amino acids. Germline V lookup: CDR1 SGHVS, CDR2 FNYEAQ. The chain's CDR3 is CASSEPGLAGGGDTQYF. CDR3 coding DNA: TGTGCCAGCAGCGAACCGGGACTAGCGGGAGGCGGGGATACGCAGTATTTT.

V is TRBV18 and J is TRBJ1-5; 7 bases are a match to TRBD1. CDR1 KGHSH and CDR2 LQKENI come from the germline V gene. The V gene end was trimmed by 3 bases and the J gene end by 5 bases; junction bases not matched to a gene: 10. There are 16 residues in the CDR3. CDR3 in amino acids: CASSPRGRGTDQPQHF. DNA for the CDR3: TGTGCCAGCTCACCTCGGGGCAGGGGGACGGATCAGCCCCAGCATTTT. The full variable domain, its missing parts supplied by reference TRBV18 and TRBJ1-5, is NAGVMQNPRHLVRRRGQEARLRCSPMKGHSHVYWYRQLPEEGLKFMVYLQKENIIDESGMPKERFSAEFPKEGPSILRIQQVVRGDSAAYFCASSPRGRGTDQPQHFGDGTRLSIL.

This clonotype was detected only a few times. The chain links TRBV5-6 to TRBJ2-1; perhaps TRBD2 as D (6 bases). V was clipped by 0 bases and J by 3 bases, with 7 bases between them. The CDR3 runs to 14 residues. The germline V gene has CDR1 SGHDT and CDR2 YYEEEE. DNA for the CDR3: TGTGCCAGCAGCTTGGGGGGACTCTACAATGAGCAGTTCTTC. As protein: CASSLGGLYNEQFF.

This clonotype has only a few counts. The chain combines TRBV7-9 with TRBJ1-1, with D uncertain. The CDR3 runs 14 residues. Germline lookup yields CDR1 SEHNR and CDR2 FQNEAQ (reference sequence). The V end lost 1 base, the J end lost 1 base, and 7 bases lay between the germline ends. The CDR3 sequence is CASSLGRQNTEAFF. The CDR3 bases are TGTGCCAGCAGCTTAGGTCGGCAGAACACTGAAGCTTTCTTT.

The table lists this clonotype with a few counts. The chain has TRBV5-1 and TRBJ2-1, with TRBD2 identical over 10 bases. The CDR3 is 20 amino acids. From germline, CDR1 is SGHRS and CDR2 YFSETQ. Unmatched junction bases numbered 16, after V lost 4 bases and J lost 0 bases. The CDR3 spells CASSHIFITAGGISYNEQFF. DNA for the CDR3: TGCGCCAGCAGCCATATCTTCATTACAGCGGGAGGGATCTCCTACAATGAGCAGTTCTTC.

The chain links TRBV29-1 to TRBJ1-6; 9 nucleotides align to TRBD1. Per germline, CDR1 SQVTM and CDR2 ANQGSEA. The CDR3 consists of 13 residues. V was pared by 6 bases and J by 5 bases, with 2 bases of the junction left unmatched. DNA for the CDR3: TGCAGCGTAGGGACAGGGCATAATTCACCCCTCCACTTT. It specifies CSVGTGHNSPLHF.